The T cell receptor (beta chain) under discussion was sequenced for a study of T cell changes during pregnancy in multiple sclerosis. The CDR3 is 16 amino acids. Deletions cut 0 bases from V and 0 bases from J, with 13 bases between. From germline, CDR1 is SGHRS and CDR2 YFSETQ. Clones were sequenced by immunoSEQ multiplex PCR, and TCRdb holds only the in-frame ones, with some missing. The table lists 79,000 or so clones, 90% to 95% of them singletons. This sequence originates from a female donor with multiple sclerosis, enrolled in a pregnancy study. This rearrangement joins TRBV5-1 to TRBJ2-7; D remains ambiguous. The sequenced sample was CD4+ T cells from peripheral blood mononuclear cells, obtained before pregnancy. CDR3 residues: CASSLGGSGFSYEQYF. The CDR3 bases are TGCGCCAGCAGCTTGGGTGGCAGTGGTTTCTCCTACGAGCAGTACTTC.